This T cell receptor beta chain is from a study of CD8+ T cells in alopecia areata. Study conclusions and caveats: Scalp clonality and expanded CD8+ clones among the top 100 were significantly decreased by tofacitinib.

Treatment here: oral pan-JAK inhibitor, 5-10 mg twice daily. The study team obtained lesional scalp punch biopsies and peripheral blood from alopecia areata patients. A remark on this clone: The antigen remains undetermined.

Reverse transcription of extracted RNA yielded cDNA, which provided the sequencing template. Method: immunoSEQ multiplex PCR; TCRdb's copy keeps in-frame clones and lacks some. This sample carries roughly 200,000 clones, less than 70% of them seen once, and the ten largest clones take 10% to 14%. Germline V lookup: CDR1 GTSNPN, CDR2 SVGIG (reference sequence). The CDR3 length is 18 residues. Germline trimming cut 3 bases from V and 3 bases from J; bases unmatched to any gene: 17. The receptor comes from a human donor with alopecia areata. The source material was CD8+ T cells sorted from blood, sampled at week 24, from a patient treated with tofacitinib. The V and J genes are TRBV30 and TRBJ1-2; 9 bases are a match to TRBD1. CDR3 nucleotides: TGTGCCTGGAGCGCCCTGGCCATTGGGACAGGGACCGACTATGGCTACACCTTC. This encodes CAWSALAIGTGTDYGYTF.